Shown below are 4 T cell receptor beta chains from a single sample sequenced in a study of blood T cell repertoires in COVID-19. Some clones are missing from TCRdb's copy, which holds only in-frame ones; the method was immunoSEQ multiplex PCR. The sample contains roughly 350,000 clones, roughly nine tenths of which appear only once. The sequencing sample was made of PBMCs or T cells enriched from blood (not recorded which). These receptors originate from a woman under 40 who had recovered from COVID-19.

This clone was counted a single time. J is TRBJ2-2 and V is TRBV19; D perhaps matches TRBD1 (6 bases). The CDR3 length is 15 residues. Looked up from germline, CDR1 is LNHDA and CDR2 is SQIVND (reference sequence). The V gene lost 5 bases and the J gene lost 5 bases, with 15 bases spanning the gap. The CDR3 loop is CASSYNRAGTGELFF. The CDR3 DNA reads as TGTGCCAGTAGTTACAACAGGGCTGGAACCGGGGAGCTGTTTTTT. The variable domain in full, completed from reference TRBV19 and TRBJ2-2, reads DGGITQSPKYLFRKEGQNVTLSCEQNLNHDAMYWYRQDPGQGLRLIYYSQIVNDFQKGDIAEGYSVSREKKESFPLTVTSAQKNPTAFYLCASSYNRAGTGELFFGEGSRLTVL.

The DNA of the CDR3 is TGTGCCAGCAGCCAAGACAGGGGGCCTGGAAACACCATATATTTT. This translates into CASSQDRGPGNTIYF. This sequence joins TRBV4-2 and TRBJ1-3; TRBD1 aligns across 8 bases. This CDR3 is 15 amino acids long. From germline, CDR1 is LGHNA and CDR2 YNFKEQ. V was pared by 0 bases and J by 2 bases, with 0 bases of the junction left unmatched.

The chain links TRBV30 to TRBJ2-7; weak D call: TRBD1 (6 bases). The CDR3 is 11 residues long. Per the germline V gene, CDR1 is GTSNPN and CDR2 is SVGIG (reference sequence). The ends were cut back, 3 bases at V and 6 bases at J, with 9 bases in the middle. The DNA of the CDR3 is TGTGCCTGGAGACAGGGTCTCGAGCAGTACTTC. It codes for CAWRQGLEQYF. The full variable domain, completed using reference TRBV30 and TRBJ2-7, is SQTIHQWPATLVQPVGSPLSLECTVEGTSNPNLYWYRQAAGRGLQLLFYSVGIGQISSEVPQNLSASRPQDRQFILSSKKLLLSDSGFYLCAWRQGLEQYFGPGTRLTVT.

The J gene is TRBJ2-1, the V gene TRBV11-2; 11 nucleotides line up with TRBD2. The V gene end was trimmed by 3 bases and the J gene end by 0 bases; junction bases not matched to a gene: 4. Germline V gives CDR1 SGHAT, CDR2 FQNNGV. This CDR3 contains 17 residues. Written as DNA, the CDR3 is TGTGCCAGCAGCTTGACTAGCGGGACCAGCTCCTACAATGAGCAGTTCTTC. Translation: CASSLTSGTSSYNEQFF.